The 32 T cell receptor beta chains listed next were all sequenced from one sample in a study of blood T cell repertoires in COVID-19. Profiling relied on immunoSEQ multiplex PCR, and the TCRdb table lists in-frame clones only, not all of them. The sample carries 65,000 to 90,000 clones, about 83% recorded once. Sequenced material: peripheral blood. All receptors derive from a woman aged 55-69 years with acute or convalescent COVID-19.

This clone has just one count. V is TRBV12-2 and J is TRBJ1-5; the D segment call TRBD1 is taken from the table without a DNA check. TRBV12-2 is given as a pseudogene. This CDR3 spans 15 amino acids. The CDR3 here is CAVRSLGQGNQPQHF. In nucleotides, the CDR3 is TGTGCAGTGAGATCCCTGGGACAGGGTAATCAGCCCCAGCATTTT.

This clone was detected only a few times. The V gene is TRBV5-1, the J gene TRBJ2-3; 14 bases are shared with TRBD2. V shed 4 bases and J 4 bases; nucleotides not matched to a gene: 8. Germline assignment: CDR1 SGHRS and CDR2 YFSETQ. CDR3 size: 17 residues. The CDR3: CASSPGLAGAVADTQYF. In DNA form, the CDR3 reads TGCGCCAGCAGCCCGGGACTAGCGGGGGCAGTCGCAGATACGCAGTATTTT.

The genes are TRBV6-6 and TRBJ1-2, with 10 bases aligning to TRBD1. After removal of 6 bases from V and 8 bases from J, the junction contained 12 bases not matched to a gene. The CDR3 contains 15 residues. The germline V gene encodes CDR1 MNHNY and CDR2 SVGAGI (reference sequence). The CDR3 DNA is TGTGCCAGCAGCCCGCCGGGACAGGGGACCTTCGGCTACACCTTC. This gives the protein CASSPPGQGTFGYTF.

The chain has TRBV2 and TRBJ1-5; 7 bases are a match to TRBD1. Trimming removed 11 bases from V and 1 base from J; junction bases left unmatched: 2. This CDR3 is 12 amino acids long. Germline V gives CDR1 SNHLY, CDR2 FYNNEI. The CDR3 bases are TGTGCCCAGGGGGGCAGCAATCAGCCCCAGCATTTT. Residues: CAQGGSNQPQHF. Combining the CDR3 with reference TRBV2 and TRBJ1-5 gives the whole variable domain EPEVTQTPSHQVTQMGQEVILRCVPISNHLYFYWYRQILGQKVEFLVSFYNNEISEKSEIFDDQFSVERPDGSNFTLKIRSTKLEDSAMYFCAQGGSNQPQHFGDGTRLSIL.

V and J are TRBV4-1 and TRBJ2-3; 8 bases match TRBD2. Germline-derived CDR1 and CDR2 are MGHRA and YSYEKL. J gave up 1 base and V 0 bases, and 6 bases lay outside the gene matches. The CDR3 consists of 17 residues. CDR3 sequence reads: CASSQDEQRGRTDTQYF. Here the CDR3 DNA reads TGCGCCAGCAGCCAAGATGAACAGCGGGGGCGCACAGATACGCAGTATTTT.

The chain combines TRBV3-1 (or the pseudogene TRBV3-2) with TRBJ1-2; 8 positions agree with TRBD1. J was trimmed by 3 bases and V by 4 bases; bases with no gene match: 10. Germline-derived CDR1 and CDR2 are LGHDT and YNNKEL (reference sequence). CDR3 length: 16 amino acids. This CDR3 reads CASSLARTGRHYGYTF. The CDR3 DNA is TGTGCCAGCAGCCTGGCCCGGACAGGGCGGCACTATGGCTACACCTTC.

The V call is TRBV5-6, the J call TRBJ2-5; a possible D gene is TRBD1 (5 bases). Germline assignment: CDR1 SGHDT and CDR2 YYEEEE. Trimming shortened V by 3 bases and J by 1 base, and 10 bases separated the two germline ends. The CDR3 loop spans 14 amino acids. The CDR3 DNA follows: TGTGCCAGCAGCTCACAGGCAGTCCAAGAGACCCAGTACTTC. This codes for CASSSQAVQETQYF.

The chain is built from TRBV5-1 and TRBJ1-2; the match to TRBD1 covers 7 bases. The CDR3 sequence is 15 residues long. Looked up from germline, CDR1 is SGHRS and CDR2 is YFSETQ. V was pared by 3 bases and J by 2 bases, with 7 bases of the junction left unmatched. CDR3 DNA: TGCGCCAGCAGCTCCTCCGGGACAGCCAACTATGGCTACACCTTC. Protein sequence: CASSSSGTANYGYTF.

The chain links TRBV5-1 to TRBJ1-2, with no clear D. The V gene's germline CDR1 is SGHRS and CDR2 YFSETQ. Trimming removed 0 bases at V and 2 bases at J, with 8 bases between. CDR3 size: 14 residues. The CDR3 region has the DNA TGCGCCAGCAGCTTGGACAGCCGAAACTATGGCTACACCTTC. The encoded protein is CASSLDSRNYGYTF.

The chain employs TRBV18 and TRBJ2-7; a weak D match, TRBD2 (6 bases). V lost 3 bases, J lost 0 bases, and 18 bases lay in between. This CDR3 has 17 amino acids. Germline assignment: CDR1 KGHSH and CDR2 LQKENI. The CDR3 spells CASSPRGSGEPSYEQYF. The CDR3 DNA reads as TGTGCCAGCTCACCCAGAGGGTCGGGGGAACCCTCCTACGAGCAGTACTTC.

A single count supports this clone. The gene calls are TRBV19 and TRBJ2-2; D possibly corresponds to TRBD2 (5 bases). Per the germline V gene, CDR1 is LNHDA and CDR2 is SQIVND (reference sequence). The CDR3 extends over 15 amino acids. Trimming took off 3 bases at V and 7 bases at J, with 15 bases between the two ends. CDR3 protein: CASSMVVLAGGELFF. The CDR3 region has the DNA TGTGCCAGTAGTATGGTCGTCCTGGCGGGCGGGGAGCTGTTTTTT.

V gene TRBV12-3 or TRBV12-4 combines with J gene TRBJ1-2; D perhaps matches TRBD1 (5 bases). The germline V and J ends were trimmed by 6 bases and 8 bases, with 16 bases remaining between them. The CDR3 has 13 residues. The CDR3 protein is CASRRTGSGGYTF. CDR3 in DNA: TGTGCCAGCAGACGTACAGGATCTGGGGGCTACACCTTC.

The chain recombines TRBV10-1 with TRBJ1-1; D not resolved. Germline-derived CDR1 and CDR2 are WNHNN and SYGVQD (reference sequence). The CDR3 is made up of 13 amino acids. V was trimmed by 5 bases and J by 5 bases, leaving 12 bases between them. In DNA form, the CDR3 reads TGCGCCAGCAGTTCACGGGGAAGAACTGAAGCTTTCTTT. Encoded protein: CASSSRGRTEAFF.

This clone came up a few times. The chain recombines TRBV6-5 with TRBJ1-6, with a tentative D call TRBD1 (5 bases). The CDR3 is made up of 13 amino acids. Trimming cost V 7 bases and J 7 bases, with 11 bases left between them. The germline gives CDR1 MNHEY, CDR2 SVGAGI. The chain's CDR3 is CASTEGKNSPLHF. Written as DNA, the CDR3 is TGTGCCAGCACGGAGGGGAAAAATTCACCCCTCCACTTT.

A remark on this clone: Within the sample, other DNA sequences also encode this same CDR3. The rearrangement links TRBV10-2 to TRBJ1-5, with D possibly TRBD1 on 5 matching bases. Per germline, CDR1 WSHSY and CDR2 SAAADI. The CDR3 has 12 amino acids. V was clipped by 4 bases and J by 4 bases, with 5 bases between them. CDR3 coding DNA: TGCGCCAGCAGTGCAGGGAATCAGCCCCAGCATTTT. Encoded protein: CASSAGNQPQHF.

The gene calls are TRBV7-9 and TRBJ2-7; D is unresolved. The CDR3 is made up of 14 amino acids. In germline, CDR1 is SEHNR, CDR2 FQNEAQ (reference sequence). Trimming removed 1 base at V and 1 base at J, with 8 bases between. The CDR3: CASSLEPESYEQYF. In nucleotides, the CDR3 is TGTGCCAGCAGCTTAGAGCCGGAGTCCTACGAGCAGTACTTC.

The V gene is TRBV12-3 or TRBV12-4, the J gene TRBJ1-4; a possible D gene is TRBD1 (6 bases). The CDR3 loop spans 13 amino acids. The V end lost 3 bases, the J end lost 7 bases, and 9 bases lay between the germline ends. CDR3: CASSFPRGEKLFF. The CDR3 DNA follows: TGTGCCAGCAGTTTCCCCAGGGGTGAAAAACTGTTTTTT.

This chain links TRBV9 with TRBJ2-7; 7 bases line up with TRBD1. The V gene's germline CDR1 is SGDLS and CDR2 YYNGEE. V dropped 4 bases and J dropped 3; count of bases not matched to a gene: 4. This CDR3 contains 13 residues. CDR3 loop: CASSLDRDYEQYF. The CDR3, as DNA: TGTGCCAGCAGCCTCGACAGGGACTACGAGCAGTACTTC.

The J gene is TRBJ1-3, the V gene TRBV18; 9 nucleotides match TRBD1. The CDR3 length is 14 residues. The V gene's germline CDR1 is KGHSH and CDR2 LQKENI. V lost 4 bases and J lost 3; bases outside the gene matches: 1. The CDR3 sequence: CASSLDRGGNTIYF. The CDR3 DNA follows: TGTGCCAGCTCACTGGACAGGGGTGGAAACACCATATATTTT.

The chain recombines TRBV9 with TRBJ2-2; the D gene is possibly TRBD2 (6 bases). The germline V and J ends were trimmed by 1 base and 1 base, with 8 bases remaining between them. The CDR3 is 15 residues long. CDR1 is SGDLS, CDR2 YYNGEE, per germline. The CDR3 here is CASSVTSLNTGELFF. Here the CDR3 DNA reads TGTGCCAGCAGCGTAACTAGCCTGAACACCGGGGAGCTGTTTTTT.

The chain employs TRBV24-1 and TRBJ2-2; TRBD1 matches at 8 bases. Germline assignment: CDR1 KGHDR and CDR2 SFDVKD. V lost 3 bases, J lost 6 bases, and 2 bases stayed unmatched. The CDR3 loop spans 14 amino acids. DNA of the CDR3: TGTGCCACCAGTGATCTGGACAGGGCCGGGGAGCTGTTTTTT. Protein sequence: CATSDLDRAGELFF.

CDR3 amino acids: CASSLGLAGVDTQYF. The CDR3 DNA sequence: TGTGCCAGCAGCCTTGGACTAGCGGGGGTGGATACGCAGTATTTT. The rearrangement links TRBV5-6 to TRBJ2-3; 13 positions agree with TRBD2. Germline assignment: CDR1 SGHDT and CDR2 YYEEEE. Losses at the gene ends were 4 bases for V and 6 bases for J; bases not matched to a gene: 5. This CDR3 has 15 amino acids.

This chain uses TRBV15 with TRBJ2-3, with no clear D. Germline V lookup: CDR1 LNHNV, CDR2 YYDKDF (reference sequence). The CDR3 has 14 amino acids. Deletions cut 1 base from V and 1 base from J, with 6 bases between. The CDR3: CATSRGQGTDTQYF. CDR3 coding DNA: TGTGCCACCAGCAGAGGGCAGGGCACAGATACGCAGTATTTT.

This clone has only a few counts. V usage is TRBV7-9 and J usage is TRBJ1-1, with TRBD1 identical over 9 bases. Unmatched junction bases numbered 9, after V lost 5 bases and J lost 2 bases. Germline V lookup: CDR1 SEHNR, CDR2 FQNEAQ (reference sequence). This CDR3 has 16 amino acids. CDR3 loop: CASSEQGATTNTEAFF. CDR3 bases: TGTGCCAGCAGCGAACAGGGGGCGACCACTAACACTGAAGCTTTCTTT.

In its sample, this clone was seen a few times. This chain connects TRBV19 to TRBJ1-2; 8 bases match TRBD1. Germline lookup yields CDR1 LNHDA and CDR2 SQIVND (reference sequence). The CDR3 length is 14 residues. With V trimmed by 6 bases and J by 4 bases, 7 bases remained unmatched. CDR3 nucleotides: TGTGCCAGTAGGGAGACAGGGGTCCGCTATGGCTACACCTTC. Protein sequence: CASRETGVRYGYTF.

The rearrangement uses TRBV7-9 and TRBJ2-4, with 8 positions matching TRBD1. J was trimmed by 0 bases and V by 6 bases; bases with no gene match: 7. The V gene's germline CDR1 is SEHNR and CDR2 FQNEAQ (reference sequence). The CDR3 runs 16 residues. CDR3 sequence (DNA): TGTGCCAGCAGACCCTCAGGGGGCGGAGCCAAAAACATTCAGTACTTC. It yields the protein CASRPSGGGAKNIQYF.

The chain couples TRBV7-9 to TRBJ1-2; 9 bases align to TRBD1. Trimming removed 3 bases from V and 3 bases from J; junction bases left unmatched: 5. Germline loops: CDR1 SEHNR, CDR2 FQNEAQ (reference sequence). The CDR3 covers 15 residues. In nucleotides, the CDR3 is TGTGCCAGCAGCTTTGGGACAGGGTCGGACTATGGCTACACCTTC. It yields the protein CASSFGTGSDYGYTF. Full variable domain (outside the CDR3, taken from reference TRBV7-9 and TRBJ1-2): DTGVSQNPRHKITKRGQNVTFRCDPISEHNRLYWYRQTLGQGPEFLTYFQNEAQLEKSRLLSDRFSAERPKGSFSTLEIQRTEQGDSAMYLCASSFGTGSDYGYTFGSGTRLTVV.

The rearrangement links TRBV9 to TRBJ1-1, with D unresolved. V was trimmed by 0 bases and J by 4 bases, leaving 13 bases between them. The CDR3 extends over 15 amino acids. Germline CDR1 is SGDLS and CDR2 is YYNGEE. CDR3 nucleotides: TGTGCCAGCAGCGTAGGTTGGGGAGTTGGCACTGAAGCTTTCTTT. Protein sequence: CASSVGWGVGTEAFF.

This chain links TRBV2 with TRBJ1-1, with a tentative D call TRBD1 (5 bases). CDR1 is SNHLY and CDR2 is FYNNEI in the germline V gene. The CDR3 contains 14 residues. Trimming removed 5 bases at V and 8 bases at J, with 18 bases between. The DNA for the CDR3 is TGTGCCAGCAGTCAACTTCTAACAGGTCGAGAAGCTTTCTTT. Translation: CASSQLLTGREAFF.

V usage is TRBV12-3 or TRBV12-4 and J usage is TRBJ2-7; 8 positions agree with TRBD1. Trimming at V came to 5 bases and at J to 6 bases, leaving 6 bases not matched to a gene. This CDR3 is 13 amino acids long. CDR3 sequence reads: CASSRTGPIEQYF. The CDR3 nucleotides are TGTGCCAGCAGTAGGACAGGGCCTATCGAGCAGTACTTC.

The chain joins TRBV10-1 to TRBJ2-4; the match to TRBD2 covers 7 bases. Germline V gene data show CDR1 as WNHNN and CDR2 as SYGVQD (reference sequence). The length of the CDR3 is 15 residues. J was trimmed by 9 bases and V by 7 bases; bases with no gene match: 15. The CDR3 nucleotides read TGCGCCAGCACCCGAGTCGGGGGGACCACGGTCATTCAGTACTTC. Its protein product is CASTRVGGTTVIQYF.

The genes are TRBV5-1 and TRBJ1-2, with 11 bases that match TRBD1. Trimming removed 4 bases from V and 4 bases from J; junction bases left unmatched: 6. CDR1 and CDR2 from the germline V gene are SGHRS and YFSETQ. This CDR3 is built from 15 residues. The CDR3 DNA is TGCGCCAGCAGCGTGGACAGGGGGCAGGTCTATGGCTACACCTTC. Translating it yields CASSVDRGQVYGYTF. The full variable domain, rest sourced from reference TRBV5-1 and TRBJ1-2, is KAGVTQTPRYLIKTRGQQVTLSCSPISGHRSVSWYQQTPGQGLQFLFEYFSETQRNKGNFPGRFSGRQFSNSRSEMNVSTLELGDSALYLCASSVDRGQVYGYTFGSGTRLTVV.